One and the same sample provided the 19 T cell receptor beta chains below, sequenced in a study of shared clonotypes between healthy human individuals. This table comes from immunoSEQ multiplex PCR, and its TCRdb copy is limited to in-frame clones, with some not included. Of millions of clones in the sample, approximately 94% were seen once. Naive CD8 cells were CD45RO-negative, positively selected for CCR7, excluding terminally differentiated effector memory CD45RA+ cells. Sequencing was done on a sample of naive CD8+ T cells from PBMCs. The receptors were gathered from a man aged 18 to 29 in good health. Some clones in this sample may be carry-over from other donors' samples.

V usage is TRBV6-6 and J usage is TRBJ1-2; D is unclear. The germline CDR1 and CDR2 sequences are MNHNY and SVGAGI (reference sequence). Trimming left V 6 bases short and J 4 bases short, with 15 bases between. This CDR3 region has 14 residues. The CDR3 region has the DNA TGTGCCAGCAGCCACACGGACCACCCCTATGGCTACACCTTC. Protein product: CASSHTDHPYGYTF.

The chain carries TRBV4-3 and TRBJ1-2; D is unresolved. V lost 0 bases, J lost 8 bases, and 13 bases lay in between. In germline, CDR1 is LGHNA, CDR2 YSLEER. The CDR3 runs to 14 residues. CDR3 nucleotides: TGCGCCAGCAGCCAAGATTCTCAGGTGTCGGGCTACACCTTC. It specifies CASSQDSQVSGYTF.

V usage is TRBV4-3 and J usage is TRBJ2-7; D gene unclear. Trimming removed 3 bases at V and 3 bases at J, with 15 bases between. This CDR3 is built from 15 residues. Germline V gene sequence: CDR1 LGHNA, CDR2 YSLEER. CDR3 residues: CASSQWTHGGYEQYF. The DNA for the CDR3 is TGCGCCAGCAGCCAGTGGACCCACGGCGGCTACGAGCAGTACTTC.

The chain couples TRBV6-6 to TRBJ1-1, with D possibly matching TRBD1 (6 bases). Germline V gene sequence: CDR1 MNHNY, CDR2 SVGAGI (reference sequence). The V end was cut by 7 bases, the J end by 4 bases, with 13 bases between. CDR3 length: 13 amino acids. The CDR3 nucleotides read TGTGCCAGCAAGAATCAGGGGTCCACTGAAGCTTTCTTT. As protein: CASKNQGSTEAFF.

CDR3 nucleotide sequence: TGTGCCATCAGTGAGTCGCCCAGGGCGGACACCATATATTTT. Translation gives CAISESPRADTIYF. The J gene is TRBJ1-3, the V gene TRBV10-3; maybe TRBD1 (5 bases). The CDR3 loop spans 14 amino acids. CDR1 is ENHRY and CDR2 is SYGVKD in the germline V gene. Trimming removed 0 bases at V and 8 bases at J, with 11 bases between.

This chain uses TRBV6-5 with TRBJ2-7; D is undetermined. Germline CDR1 and CDR2: MNHEY and SVGAGI. The CDR3 is 13 residues long. V dropped 6 bases and J dropped 6 bases, with 15 bases sitting between them. CDR3 region: CASSSMGRLEQYF. In DNA, the CDR3 is TGTGCCAGCAGCTCCATGGGCAGGCTCGAGCAGTACTTC.

The V and J genes are TRBV14 and TRBJ1-2; the D gene is possibly TRBD1 (6 bases). V was clipped by 1 base and J by 5 bases, with 11 bases between them. Germline V gene lookup returns CDR1 SGHDN and CDR2 FVKESK. The CDR3 has 14 residues. This CDR3 reads CASSQGGGTYGYTF. As DNA, the CDR3 is TGTGCCAGCAGCCAAGGAGGGGGAACTTATGGCTACACCTTC.

This clone is a singleton in its sample. The CDR3 DNA is TGTGCCACCGGGACAGGGGTTGAAGCTTTCTTT. This sequence encodes CATGTGVEAFF. The chain couples TRBV13 to TRBJ1-1; 10 bases are a match to TRBD1. The CDR3 runs to 11 residues. Germline assignment: CDR1 PRHDT and CDR2 FYEKMQ (reference sequence). V lost 10 bases to trimming and J lost 7 bases; unmatched junction nucleotides: 3.

This chain uses TRBV7-6 with TRBJ2-3, with 7 bases aligning to TRBD2. The CDR3 contains 13 residues. V gave up 4 bases and J gave up 5 bases; unmatched junction bases: 3. Germline V lookup: CDR1 SGHVS, CDR2 FNYEAQ. The CDR3 spells CASSSLAGDTQYF. CDR3 nucleotides: TGTGCCAGCAGCTCCTTAGCGGGAGATACGCAGTATTTT. Looking up the rest from reference TRBV7-6 and TRBJ2-3 gives the full variable domain: GAGVSQSPRYKVTKRGQDVALRCDPISGHVSLYWYRQALGQGPEFLTYFNYEAQQDKSGLPNDRFSAERPEGSISTLTIQRTEQRDSAMYRCASSSLAGDTQYFGPGTRLTVL.

A single count supports this clone. The chain uses TRBV4-3 and TRBJ2-1; 7 nucleotides agree with TRBD2. CDR1 and CDR2 (germline): LGHNA, YSLEER. CDR3 length: 15 residues. With V trimmed by 3 bases and J by 9 bases, 11 bases remained unmatched. CDR3 sequence reads: CASSQFVGRAGEQFF. CDR3 coding DNA: TGCGCCAGCAGCCAGTTCGTAGGGAGGGCCGGTGAGCAGTTCTTC.

V gene TRBV4-1 combines with J gene TRBJ1-2, with D tentatively TRBD1 (6 bases). This CDR3 has 15 residues. V was shortened by 4 bases and J by 3 bases, with 15 bases between the two germline ends. Germline V gene sequence: CDR1 MGHRA, CDR2 YSYEKL. The CDR3 nucleotides read TGCGCCAGCAGCCCCGTAGGGGGGCGCGACTATGGCTACACCTTC. It encodes CASSPVGGRDYGYTF.

The gene calls are TRBV9 and TRBJ2-3; 8 bases fit TRBD1. Trimming took 0 bases from V and 1 from J; bases not matched to a gene: 4. The germline CDR1 and CDR2 sequences are SGDLS and YYNGEE. CDR3 length: 16 residues. For the CDR3, the DNA is TGTGCCAGCAGCGTAGGGACAGGGACCCGCACAGATACGCAGTATTTT. Encoded protein: CASSVGTGTRTDTQYF.

J is TRBJ2-5 and V is TRBV7-6; 7 positions match TRBD1. There are 16 residues in the CDR3. After removal of 5 bases from V and 1 base from J, the junction contained 10 bases not matched to a gene. Germline-derived CDR1 and CDR2 are SGHVS and FNYEAQ. The CDR3 sequence: CASSTRDSGIQETQYF. CDR3 nucleotides: TGTGCCAGCAGCACACGGGACAGTGGGATCCAAGAGACCCAGTACTTC.

Of note for this clone: Other DNA sequences in the same sample also yield this CDR3. The genes are TRBV27 and TRBJ2-7, with a tentative D call TRBD1 (6 bases). The CDR3 runs 11 residues. Between the trimmed V and J ends, which lost 6 bases and 3 bases, there was a span of 6 bases. The germline gives CDR1 MNHEY, CDR2 SMNVEV (reference sequence). For the CDR3, the DNA is TGTGCCAGCAGACAGGGCTACGAGCAGTACTTC. It yields the protein CASRQGYEQYF.

This rearrangement joins TRBV2 to TRBJ2-7; D unclear. The germline V gene encodes CDR1 SNHLY and CDR2 FYNNEI. V lost 7 bases, J lost 1 base, and 8 bases lay in between. The CDR3 sequence is 12 residues long. The CDR3 region is CASISRSYEQYF. The CDR3 nucleotides are TGTGCCAGCATCAGTAGATCCTACGAGCAGTACTTC.

This chain connects TRBV29-1 to TRBJ2-3, with a weak D call TRBD2 (6 bases). Germline CDR1 SQVTM, CDR2 ANQGSEA. The CDR3 is 14 amino acids. With 4 bases removed from V and 3 bases from J, the gap between germline ends came to 14 bases. The CDR3 DNA reads TGCAGCGTTGTGAGTGGCGGGAATACAGATACGCAGTATTTT. Translation gives CSVVSGGNTDTQYF.

The chain joins TRBV25-1 to TRBJ2-2; D gene uncertain. Per germline, CDR1 MGHDK and CDR2 SYGVNS. CDR3 length equals 16 residues. The V and J ends lost 6 bases and 4 bases respectively, with 18 bases between them. The CDR3 region has the DNA TGTGCCAGCAGGGCTGGAGCAGGTTCCTTCACCGGGGAGCTGTTTTTT. Amino acid sequence: CASRAGAGSFTGELFF.

The chain joins TRBV7-2 to TRBJ1-5; 12 bases agree with TRBD1. Trimming took 1 base from V and 7 from J; bases not matched to a gene: 8. The CDR3 covers 17 residues. Per the germline V gene, CDR1 is SGHTA and CDR2 is FQGNSA. As DNA, the CDR3 is TGTGCCAGCAGCTTAGACGGGACAGGGGGCTGGCGGCAGCCCCAGCATTTT. Its protein product is CASSLDGTGGWRQPQHF.

This clone was picked up one time. The rearrangement links TRBV28 to TRBJ1-3; D remains ambiguous. Trimming left V 6 bases short and J 4 bases short, with 19 bases between. The V gene's germline CDR1 is MDHEN and CDR2 SYDVKM. The CDR3 has 16 residues. The CDR3 region has the DNA TGTGCCAGCAGCTGGGTTTCCGGGCACCGAGGAAACACCATATATTTT. Translating it yields CASSWVSGHRGNTIYF.